The present TCR beta chain was sequenced within a study of cytomegalovirus exposure and HLA in healthy donors. Study-level background: In an earlier analysis, approximately 120 million unique TCR beta sequences were found from 150 million to 200 million T cells.

Study observations and caveats: The authors considered a cluster of highly shared sequence variants likely to be a sequencing artifact. Reports described diagnosis of cytomegalovirus status by the classifier as highly specific and sensitive. Earlier results showed most TCR beta V segments being productive about 87% or about 30% of the time.

This clone was counted once. Its antigen remains unknown. In germline, CDR1 is SGDLS, CDR2 YYNGEE. This CDR3 is built from 15 residues. The V and J ends lost 0 bases and 0 bases respectively, with 9 bases between them. A multiplex PCR was run with 60 Vbeta primers and 13 Jbeta primers. The protocol was immunoSEQ multiplex PCR, while the TCRdb copy is restricted to in-frame clones and leaves out a portion. The sample lists around 200,000 clones; approximately 80% were seen once. The gene calls are TRBV9 and TRBJ1-1; D is ambiguous. Source material: PBMCs. The clonotype was recovered from a man aged 35 to 55 in good health and CMV-seronegative. This CDR3 reads CASSVDNGMNTEAFF. The DNA of the CDR3 is TGTGCCAGCAGCGTAGATAACGGGATGAACACTGAAGCTTTCTTT.